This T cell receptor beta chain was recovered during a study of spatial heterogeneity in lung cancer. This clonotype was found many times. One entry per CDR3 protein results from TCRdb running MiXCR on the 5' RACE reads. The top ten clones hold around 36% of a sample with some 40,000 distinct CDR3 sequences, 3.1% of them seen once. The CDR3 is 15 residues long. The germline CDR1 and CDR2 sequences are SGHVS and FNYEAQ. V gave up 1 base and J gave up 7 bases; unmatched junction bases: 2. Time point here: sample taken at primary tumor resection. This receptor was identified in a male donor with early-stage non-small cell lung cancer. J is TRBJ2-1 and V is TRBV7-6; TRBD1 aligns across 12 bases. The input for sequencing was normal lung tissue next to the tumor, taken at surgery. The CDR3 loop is CASSLEGQGANEQFF. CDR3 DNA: TGTGCCAGCAGCTTAGAGGGACAGGGGGCGAATGAGCAGTTCTTC. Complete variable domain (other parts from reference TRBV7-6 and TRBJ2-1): GAGVSQSPRYKVTKRGQDVALRCDPISGHVSLYWYRQALGQGPEFLTYFNYEAQQDKSGLPNDRFSAERPEGSISTLTIQRTEQRDSAMYRCASSLEGQGANEQFFGPGTRLTVL.